The 24 T cell receptor beta chains in this list originate from one sample, sequenced in a study of control samples from healthy donors and cancer patients. Assay: immunoSEQ multiplex PCR; the TCRdb copy retains only in-frame clones and omits some. The sample gives 150,000 to 200,000 clones, roughly 94% of which show up once; 8.5% is in the top ten. Sequenced material: blood. The origin of the receptors is a woman aged 40 to 55 in good health.

The CDR3 sequence is CASSPIGGGENQPQHF. In DNA, the CDR3 is TGCGCCAGCAGCCCCATAGGAGGAGGGGAAAACCAGCCCCAGCATTTT. This rearrangement joins TRBV4-1 to TRBJ1-5, with D tentatively TRBD1 (5 bases). Germline-derived CDR1 and CDR2 are MGHRA and YSYEKL. The germline V and J ends were trimmed by 4 bases and 7 bases, with 20 bases remaining between them. This CDR3 is built from 16 residues.

This chain joins TRBV19 and TRBJ1-4; 8 positions agree with TRBD1. Germline trimming cut 2 bases from V and 5 bases from J; bases unmatched to any gene: 1. This CDR3 has 14 residues. Germline V gives CDR1 LNHDA, CDR2 SQIVND (reference sequence). The CDR3 nucleotides read TGTGCCAGTAGTATACAGGGGGCGAATGAAAAACTGTTTTTT. Its protein is CASSIQGANEKLFF.

V gene TRBV11-3 combines with J gene TRBJ1-2, with D possibly matching TRBD1 (5 bases). V was cut by 5 bases and J by 4 bases, with 11 bases left in between. Germline V gene data show CDR1 as SGHNT and CDR2 as YENEEA. This CDR3 spans 13 amino acids. DNA for the CDR3: TGTGCCAGCAGCACCCCGCAGGGCTATGGCTACACCTTC. Its protein is CASSTPQGYGYTF. Full variable domain (rest looked up from reference TRBV11-3 and TRBJ1-2): EAGVVQSPRYKIIEKKQPVAFWCNPISGHNTLYWYLQNLGQGPELLIRYENEEAVDDSQLPKDRFSAERLKGVDSTLKIQPAELGDSAVYLCASSTPQGYGYTFGSGTRLTVV.

This clone has a single count. The chain recombines TRBV20-1 with TRBJ1-1, with TRBD1 as a possible D gene (5 bases). The CDR3 covers 12 residues. With 3 bases removed from V and 1 base from J, the gap between germline ends came to 6 bases. Per germline, CDR1 DFQATT and CDR2 SNEGSKA (reference sequence). CDR3 sequence reads: CSASRGNTEAFF. The DNA of the CDR3 is TGCAGTGCTAGTAGGGGGAACACTGAAGCTTTCTTT.

This rearrangement joins TRBV9 to TRBJ1-1; the match to TRBD1 covers 7 bases. V shed 6 bases, J shed 5 bases, and the junction held 4 bases outside the gene matches. Germline V gene lookup returns CDR1 SGDLS and CDR2 YYNGEE. The CDR3 has 12 amino acids. The CDR3 loop reads CASNRGETEAFF. DNA for the CDR3: TGTGCCAGCAACAGGGGTGAAACTGAAGCTTTCTTT.

This rearrangement joins TRBV20-1 to TRBJ2-1, with 9 bases identical to TRBD2. The CDR3 spans 16 residues. Germline values: CDR1 DFQATT, CDR2 SNEGSKA (reference sequence). The V segment lost 3 bases and the J segment 0 bases; nucleotides outside the gene matches: 6. CDR3 in DNA: TGCAGTGCTAGTCCCCTAGCGGGGAGCTCCTACAATGAGCAGTTCTTC. It codes for CSASPLAGSSYNEQFF.

V and J are TRBV27 and TRBJ1-1; possible D gene TRBD1, 5 bases. Looked up from germline, CDR1 is MNHEY and CDR2 is SMNVEV (reference sequence). V lost 3 bases and J lost 4, with 15 bases in between. The CDR3 runs to 15 residues. The CDR3 sequence: CASSFLGAERTEAFF. CDR3 in DNA: TGTGCCAGCAGTTTTCTCGGGGCAGAGCGCACTGAAGCTTTCTTT.

The rearrangement uses TRBV9 and TRBJ1-4, with D unresolved. Trimming took off 3 bases at V and 7 bases at J, with 13 bases between the two ends. The CDR3 runs 14 residues. The germline CDR1 and CDR2 sequences are SGDLS and YYNGEE. CDR3 amino acids: CASSEGGLSEKLFF. CDR3 coding DNA: TGTGCCAGCAGCGAAGGAGGCTTGAGTGAAAAACTGTTTTTT. The whole variable domain, filled in from reference TRBV9 and TRBJ1-4, reads DSGVTQTPKHLITATGQRVTLRCSPRSGDLSVYWYQQSLDQGLQFLIQYYNGEERAKGNILERFSAQQFPDLHSELNLSSLELGDSALYFCASSEGGLSEKLFFGSGTQLSVL.

The genes are TRBV9 and TRBJ1-5; D unresolved. Germline values: CDR1 SGDLS, CDR2 YYNGEE. The ends were cut back, 2 bases at V and 3 bases at J, with 6 bases in the middle. This CDR3 is 13 amino acids long. The CDR3 sequence is CASSVDPNQPQHF. The CDR3 DNA sequence: TGTGCCAGCAGCGTCGACCCCAATCAGCCCCAGCATTTT. The variable domain in full, with the rest retrieved from reference TRBV9 and TRBJ1-5, is DSGVTQTPKHLITATGQRVTLRCSPRSGDLSVYWYQQSLDQGLQFLIQYYNGEERAKGNILERFSAQQFPDLHSELNLSSLELGDSALYFCASSVDPNQPQHFGDGTRLSIL.

The rearrangement uses TRBV19 and TRBJ1-1; TRBD1 matches 9 bases. With V trimmed by 8 bases and J by 10 bases, 14 bases remained unmatched. This CDR3 region has 14 residues. The germline V gene has CDR1 LNHDA and CDR2 SQIVND (reference sequence). The CDR3 protein is CASANPQGARTAFF. The CDR3 nucleotides read TGTGCCAGTGCAAACCCACAGGGGGCGCGGACAGCTTTCTTT.

The chain has TRBV29-1 and TRBJ1-4, with no clear D. In germline, CDR1 is SQVTM, CDR2 ANQGSEA. The CDR3 is 11 amino acids. Between the trimmed V and J ends, which lost 5 bases and 8 bases, there was a span of 9 bases. CDR3 loop: CSVRRSEKLFF. Here the CDR3 DNA reads TGCAGCGTTCGCAGGTCGGAAAAACTGTTTTTT.

V and J are TRBV10-3 and TRBJ1-2; TRBD1 matches 8 bases. The CDR3 contains 14 residues. Germline trimming cut 4 bases from V and 3 bases from J; bases unmatched to any gene: 4. The germline CDR1 and CDR2 sequences are ENHRY and SYGVKD. The CDR3 sequence: CAISAAGGDYGYTF. CDR3 nucleotides: TGTGCCATCAGTGCGGCAGGGGGCGACTATGGCTACACCTTC.

V usage is TRBV6-5 and J usage is TRBJ1-2, with a possible D match to TRBD1 (5 bases). Germline CDR1 is MNHEY and CDR2 is SVGAGI. The CDR3 extends over 12 amino acids. V was shortened by 3 bases and J by 5 bases, with 7 bases between the two germline ends. The DNA of the CDR3 is TGTGCCAGCAGTTATCGGGGGTATGGCTACACCTTC. Amino acid sequence: CASSYRGYGYTF.

The chain joins TRBV29-1 to TRBJ1-1; D not resolved. Trimming took 4 bases from V and 0 from J, leaving 9 bases between them. This CDR3 is built from 13 residues. In germline, CDR1 is SQVTM, CDR2 ANQGSEA. CDR3 in amino acids: CSVARVVNTEAFF. CDR3 coding DNA: TGCAGCGTTGCAAGGGTCGTGAACACTGAAGCTTTCTTT.

The V and J genes are TRBV30 and TRBJ1-2; possible D gene TRBD1, 5 bases. Trimming took off 0 bases at V and 10 bases at J, with 12 bases between the two ends. CDR3 size: 12 residues. The germline CDR1 and CDR2 sequences are GTSNPN and SVGIG (reference sequence). The CDR3 loop reads CAWSVGQGTYTF. DNA of the CDR3: TGTGCCTGGAGTGTAGGCCAGGGTACCTACACCTTC.

The V gene is TRBV6-2 or TRBV6-3, the J gene TRBJ2-5; TRBD1 matches 8 bases. Germline CDR1 and CDR2: MNHEY and SVGEGT. The CDR3 runs 15 residues. Trimming at V came to 6 bases and at J to 4 bases, leaving 10 bases not matched to a gene. The CDR3 protein is CASSDPGTGGETQYF. The CDR3 DNA reads TGTGCCAGCAGCGATCCCGGGACAGGCGGAGAGACCCAGTACTTC.

The chain carries TRBV18 and TRBJ1-3; D is perhaps TRBD1 (5 bases). Germline CDR1 reads KGHSH; CDR2 reads LQKENI. The CDR3 has 16 residues. The germline V and J ends were trimmed by 3 bases and 4 bases, with 16 bases remaining between them. CDR3 loop: CASSPRVGESGNTIYF. The CDR3 coding sequence is TGTGCCAGCTCACCTCGTGTGGGGGAATCGGGAAACACCATATATTTT. The whole variable domain, remainder taken from reference TRBV18 and TRBJ1-3, is NAGVMQNPRHLVRRRGQEARLRCSPMKGHSHVYWYRQLPEEGLKFMVYLQKENIIDESGMPKERFSAEFPKEGPSILRIQQVVRGDSAAYFCASSPRVGESGNTIYFGEGSWLTVV.

The rearrangement uses TRBV7-2 and TRBJ2-3; D possibly uses TRBD1 or TRBD2 (5 bases each). V lost 1 base to trimming and J lost 6 bases, with 11 bases between them. This CDR3 region has 14 residues. The germline CDR1 and CDR2 sequences are SGHTA and FQGNSA. This CDR3 reads CASSLERGWDTQYF. The DNA of the CDR3 is TGTGCCAGCAGCTTAGAGAGGGGATGGGATACGCAGTATTTT.

The chain has TRBV9 and TRBJ2-3; D uncertain. The CDR3 runs to 14 residues. Trimming removed 0 bases at V and 6 bases at J, with 11 bases between. Germline V gene sequence: CDR1 SGDLS, CDR2 YYNGEE. The CDR3 DNA sequence: TGTGCCAGCAGCGTAGTCGGATCACTCGATACGCAGTATTTT. The encoded protein is CASSVVGSLDTQYF. Combining the CDR3 with reference TRBV9 and TRBJ2-3 gives the whole variable domain DSGVTQTPKHLITATGQRVTLRCSPRSGDLSVYWYQQSLDQGLQFLIQYYNGEERAKGNILERFSAQQFPDLHSELNLSSLELGDSALYFCASSVVGSLDTQYFGPGTRLTVL.

The V call is TRBV7-9, the J call TRBJ2-7, with 9 nucleotides matching TRBD1. The CDR3 is made up of 14 amino acids. The J segment lost 5 bases and the V segment lost 4 bases, leaving 6 bases of the junction unmatched. Germline V gene data show CDR1 as SEHNR and CDR2 as FQNEAQ (reference sequence). CDR3 region: CASSSTGGIDEQYF. CDR3 bases: TGTGCCAGCAGCTCCACAGGGGGCATCGACGAGCAGTACTTC.

The rearrangement joins TRBV10-3 to TRBJ2-7; D unresolved. Trimming left V 3 bases short and J 3 bases short, with 6 bases between. Germline CDR1 and CDR2: ENHRY and SYGVKD. The CDR3 is 12 amino acids. CDR3 bases: TGTGCCATCAGTGACCAATTCTACGAGCAGTACTTC. This codes for CAISDQFYEQYF.

This chain connects TRBV19 to TRBJ1-4; D not certain. Germline-derived CDR1 and CDR2 are LNHDA and SQIVND (reference sequence). There are 17 residues in the CDR3. Trimming removed 1 base from V and 8 bases from J, with 20 bases in between. The CDR3 sequence is CASSIGIEASIGEKLFF. The CDR3 DNA sequence: TGTGCCAGTAGTATAGGGATCGAGGCTTCAATCGGGGAAAAACTGTTTTTT. Based on the CDR3 plus reference TRBV19 and TRBJ1-4, the full variable domain is DGGITQSPKYLFRKEGQNVTLSCEQNLNHDAMYWYRQDPGQGLRLIYYSQIVNDFQKGDIAEGYSVSREKKESFPLTVTSAQKNPTAFYLCASSIGIEASIGEKLFFGSGTQLSVL.

V is TRBV29-1 and J is TRBJ2-2; D is undetermined. With 0 bases removed from V and 4 bases from J, the gap between germline ends came to 9 bases. CDR1 is SQVTM and CDR2 is ANQGSEA in the germline V gene. CDR3 length: 14 amino acids. This CDR3 is CSVEEGLATGELFF. CDR3 nucleotides: TGCAGCGTTGAAGAGGGGTTAGCCACCGGGGAGCTGTTTTTT.

The chain recombines TRBV9 with TRBJ1-5; 7 nucleotides line up with TRBD1. The CDR3 totals 13 residues. With V trimmed by 3 bases and J by 4 bases, 1 base remained unmatched. The germline gives CDR1 SGDLS, CDR2 YYNGEE. The CDR3 is CASSATGNQPQHF. In DNA, the CDR3 is TGTGCCAGCAGCGCGACAGGGAATCAGCCCCAGCATTTT.